The sample holds a few counts of the clone carrying this TCR beta chain. Full-length variable regions came from constant-region reverse primers plus semi-nested Nested Universal Primer A PCR. TCRdb called the 5' RACE reads again in MiXCR, with one record for every CDR3 protein. The sample yields 35,000 to 50,000 distinct CDR3 sequences, 20% to 25% seen once. Trimming removed 6 bases at V and 10 bases at J, with 18 bases between. CDR3 length equals 13 residues. CDR1 is SGHVS and CDR2 is FQNEAQ in the germline V gene. Tregs were sorted as CD4+CD25+CD127-/low cells. The source is a female donor with breast cancer. The specimen sequenced was Tregs sorted from blood. The rearrangement links TRBV7-8 to TRBJ1-1, with D uncertain. As DNA, the CDR3 is TGTGCCAGCAGTTTGACCGGGCCAGAAGGAGCTTTCTTT. Amino acid sequence: CASSLTGPEGAFF.